These T cell receptor beta chains were read from a single sample in a study of CD8+ T cells in alopecia areata. Sequencing was performed with immunoSEQ multiplex PCR; in TCRdb, only in-frame clones are kept and a portion is missing. Of about 190,000 clones detected, 60% appear once; the ten largest clones hold approximately 0.69%. This specimen was CD4+ T cells sorted from blood, taken at week 4, from a patient treated with tofacitinib. The source of these receptors is a human donor with alopecia areata. Both conserved end residues are part of each CDR3. The order of the fields is CDR3 length, D gene, V gene, CDR3 protein. The D gene is left open where the match is weak.

19 TRBD2 TRBV11-2 CASSLYQGLAGVRGETQYF
16 . TRBV4-1 CASSQDRRGITDTQYF
16 TRBD2 TRBV29-1 CSVDGQGSGRRDEQYF
14 . TRBV14 CASSTRRGSYEQYF
15 TRBD1 TRBV30 CAWSLVGQHYEKLFF
15 TRBD1 TRBV27 CASSFWDREPGELFF
14 TRBD2 TRBV5-1 CASSFTGGTYEQYF
15 . TRBV30 CAWSVWEGARETQYF
13 . TRBV29-1 CSVSAAQGTEAFF
13 TRBD1 TRBV30 CAWSVNRGTEAFF
14 . TRBV7-9 CASSAEAPRDEQYF
14 TRBD2 TRBV7-7 CASSLGFREGTQYF
12 . TRBV29-1 CSAPQASETQYF
11 . TRBV29-1 CSVRTADTQYF
15 TRBD1 TRBV2 CASLLEGQGRETQYF
17 . TRBV28 CASRRGGGGRSNQPQHF
14 TRBD1 TRBV15 CATSRGQDNTEAFF
13 . TRBV7-3 CASSLGRNGRAFF
11 . TRBV5-4 CASKGDTEAFF
13 TRBD2 TRBV6-5 CASQDLAGYEQYF
15 TRBD1 TRBV30 CAWRPQGALSTEAFF
15 TRBD2 TRBV5-1 CASSSTSGSDYEQYF
13 . TRBV7-9 CASSLEGGQPQHF
14 . TRBV6-4 CASSALPGEGGYTF
13 . TRBV6-1 CASSEIFNQPQHF
17 . TRBV11-2 CASSLGLGRDTSYEQYF
14 . TRBV5-1 CASSEATANYGYTF
13 TRBD1 TRBV29-1 CSDSGQGYDEQYF
16 . TRBV29-1 CSVDRRRGSPQETQYF
14 . TRBV15 CATSPRGGAYGYTF
15 TRBD1 TRBV29-1 CSVERTGGSTGELFF
13 . TRBV2 CASSRRSNTEAFF
14 TRBD1 TRBV5-1 CASSRQGFNEKLFF
14 . TRBV29-1 CSVPFGENTGELFF
11 TRBD1 TRBV29-1 CSVGGQREQYF
13 . TRBV30 CAWTWGENTEAFF
12 . TRBV19 CASSYQNQPQHF
13 . TRBV5-1 CASSLGGEETQYF
16 TRBD2 TRBV7-3 CASSLGPSGRSNEQFF
13 TRBD1 TRBV19 CASSATQGTEAFF
16 TRBD2 TRBV7-7 CASSPRAGGGYNEQFF
14 TRBD1 TRBV27 CASSFRDRGYEQYF
18 TRBD1 TRBV27 CASSEGQGASYFQETQYF
12 . TRBV7-9 CASGRRGETQYF
12 . TRBV4-1 CASSQGYYEQYF
15 . TRBV21-1 CASSRTGTSGNTIYF
14 TRBD1 TRBV30 CAWSRTGLNYEQYF
14 TRBD2 TRBV9 CASSVTSGSYEQYF
16 . TRBV29-1 CSVDPALGNMNTEAFF